This passage covers 10 T cell receptor beta chains from one sample sequenced in a study of shared clonotypes between healthy human individuals. Assay used: immunoSEQ multiplex PCR; TCRdb lists only in-frame clones, some missing. The table has about 2 million clones, roughly 94% seen once. Material: naive CD4+ T cells sorted from blood. Subset here: CD45RA+ positively selected. These receptor sequences come from a man aged 18 to 30 in good health.

A word on this clone: This same CDR3 is encoded by further DNA sequences in the sample. This chain uses TRBV9 with TRBJ2-7; no reliable D call. Trimming took 0 bases from V and 3 from J, leaving 7 bases between them. The length of the CDR3 is 13 residues. Per germline, CDR1 SGDLS and CDR2 YYNGEE. In nucleotides, the CDR3 is TGTGCCAGCAGCGTAGAGGGCAGCTACGAGCAGTACTTC. It yields the protein CASSVEGSYEQYF. Supplemented by reference TRBV9 and TRBJ2-7, the full variable domain reads DSGVTQTPKHLITATGQRVTLRCSPRSGDLSVYWYQQSLDQGLQFLIQYYNGEERAKGNILERFSAQQFPDLHSELNLSSLELGDSALYFCASSVEGSYEQYFGPGTRLTVT.

The chain has TRBV2 and TRBJ2-1, with 9 bases matching TRBD1. In germline, CDR1 is SNHLY, CDR2 FYNNEI. The CDR3 loop spans 14 amino acids. V was clipped by 6 bases and J by 12 bases; unmatched bases: 12. The CDR3 bases are TGTGCCAGCAGCGGGACAGGGAAACCCCTTCTGCAGTTCTTC. Its translation is CASSGTGKPLLQFF. The variable domain in full, completed from reference TRBV2 and TRBJ2-1, reads EPEVTQTPSHQVTQMGQEVILRCVPISNHLYFYWYRQILGQKVEFLVSFYNNEISEKSEIFDDQFSVERPDGSNFTLKIRSTKLEDSAMYFCASSGTGKPLLQFFGPGTRLTVL.

The chain is built from TRBV10-1 and TRBJ1-1; 7 bases are shared with TRBD1. Germline loops: CDR1 WNHNN, CDR2 SYGVQD (reference sequence). With V trimmed by 3 bases and J by 5 bases, 9 bases remained unmatched. This CDR3 is built from 15 residues. CDR3 bases: TGCGCCAGCAGTGACAAGGGGGCGCTCGGGACTGAAGCTTTCTTT. This codes for CASSDKGALGTEAFF.

Worth noting for this clone: Other nucleotide sequences in the sample specify the same CDR3. This sequence joins TRBV5-1 and TRBJ1-3; D remains unclear. Trimming pared 0 bases from V and 1 base from J, leaving 5 bases between. This CDR3 comprises 14 residues. From germline, CDR1 is SGHRS and CDR2 YFSETQ. The CDR3 region has the DNA TGCGCCAGCAGCTTGGGCATTTCTGGAAACACCATATATTTT. This translates into CASSLGISGNTIYF.

This rearrangement joins TRBV4-3 to TRBJ1-4; tentatively, D is TRBD1 (5 bases). CDR3 length: 12 residues. Between the trimmed V and J ends, which lost 5 bases and 13 bases, there was a span of 14 bases. The germline CDR1 and CDR2 sequences are LGHNA and YSLEER. The CDR3 DNA is TGCGCCAGCAGCATTTCGCCGGGGACACTGTTTTTT. This sequence encodes CASSISPGTLFF.

The genes are TRBV2 and TRBJ1-2; 8 bases match TRBD1. Germline values: CDR1 SNHLY, CDR2 FYNNEI. With V trimmed by 7 bases and J by 4 bases, 8 bases remained unmatched. The CDR3 loop spans 14 amino acids. CDR3 protein: CASNGQGGLYGYTF. In nucleotides, the CDR3 is TGTGCCAGCAATGGACAGGGCGGACTCTATGGCTACACCTTC.

The chain uses TRBV29-1 and TRBJ1-2; 7 positions agree with TRBD1. V lost 4 bases and J lost 6; bases outside the gene matches: 8. CDR3 length: 13 residues. Germline CDR1 and CDR2: SQVTM and ANQGSEA. The CDR3 DNA reads as TGCAGCGTTGGAAGGGGGCTGTTGGATGGCTACACCTTC. The encoded protein is CSVGRGLLDGYTF.

V is TRBV28 and J is TRBJ2-7, with 10 bases lining up with TRBD2. Trimming cost V 6 bases and J 4 bases; bases outside gene matches: 12. The CDR3 has 16 amino acids. The germline V gene encodes CDR1 MDHEN and CDR2 SYDVKM. In nucleotides, the CDR3 is TGTGCCAGCAGCTCCAGCGGGGGGGCCGACGAGTACGAGCAGTACTTC. Protein product: CASSSSGGADEYEQYF.

The chain has TRBV5-6 and TRBJ1-6; no firm D call. The CDR3 consists of 13 residues. V lost 2 bases and J lost 8, with 8 bases in between. Germline V CDR1 and CDR2: SGHDT, YYEEEE. The CDR3 loop is CASSFQVDSPLHF. Written as DNA, the CDR3 is TGTGCCAGCAGCTTCCAGGTGGATTCACCCCTCCACTTT.

The chain links TRBV28 to TRBJ1-5, with a possible D match to TRBD1 (5 bases). The V gene's germline CDR1 is MDHEN and CDR2 SYDVKM. The CDR3 sequence is 15 residues long. V was clipped by 11 bases and J by 4 bases, with 21 bases between them. The CDR3, as DNA: TGTGCCGGGGGGACCGAGACCCCAAATAATCAGCCCCAGCATTTT. It encodes CAGGTETPNNQPQHF.